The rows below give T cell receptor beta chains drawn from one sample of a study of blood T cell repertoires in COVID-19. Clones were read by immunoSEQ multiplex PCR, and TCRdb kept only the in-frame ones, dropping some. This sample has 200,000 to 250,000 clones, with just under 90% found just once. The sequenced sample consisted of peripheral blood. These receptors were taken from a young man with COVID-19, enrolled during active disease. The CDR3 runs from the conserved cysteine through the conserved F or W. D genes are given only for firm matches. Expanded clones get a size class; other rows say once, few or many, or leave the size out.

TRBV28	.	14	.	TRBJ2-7	CASSFGTGSYEQYF	TGTGCCAGCAGTTTCGGGACTGGATCCTACGAGCAGTACTTC
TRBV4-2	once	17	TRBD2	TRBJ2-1	CASSQDYATSGYNEQFF	TGTGCCAGCAGCCAAGATTATGCGACTAGCGGTTACAATGAGCAGTTCTTC
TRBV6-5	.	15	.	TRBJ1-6	CASSFQVGGNSPLHF	TGTGCCAGCAGCTTTCAGGTCGGGGGGAATTCACCCCTCCACTTT
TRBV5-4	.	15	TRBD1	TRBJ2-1	CASSPDRGSYNEQFF	TGTGCCAGCAGCCCGGACAGGGGCTCCTACAATGAGCAGTTCTTC
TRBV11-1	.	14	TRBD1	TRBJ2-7	CASSPDRGTYEQYF	TGTGCCAGCAGCCCTGACAGGGGTACCTACGAGCAGTACTTC
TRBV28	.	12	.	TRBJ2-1	CASSTQGNEQFF	TGTGCCAGCAGTACACAGGGTAATGAGCAGTTCTTC
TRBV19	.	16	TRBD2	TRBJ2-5	CASSPREAGNKETQYF	TGTGCCAGTAGCCCCAGGGAAGCGGGGAATAAAGAGACCCAGTACTTC
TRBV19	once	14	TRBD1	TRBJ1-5	CASSSTGGWQPQHF	TGTGCCAGTAGTTCCACAGGGGGCTGGCAGCCCCAGCATTTT
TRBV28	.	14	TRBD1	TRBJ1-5	CASSLRRTGQPQHF	TGTGCCAGCAGTTTACGACGGACAGGCCAGCCCCAGCATTTT
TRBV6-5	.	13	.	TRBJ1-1	CASLTVENTEAFF	TGTGCCAGCCTAACAGTAGAAAACACTGAAGCTTTCTTT
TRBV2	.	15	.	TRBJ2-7	CASTAPKPNREEQYF	TGTGCCAGCACCGCCCCGAAGCCAAACCGGGAGGAGCAGTACTTC
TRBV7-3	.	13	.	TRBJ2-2	CASSLTLPGELFF	TGTGCCAGCAGCTTAACTCTCCCCGGGGAGCTGTTTTTT
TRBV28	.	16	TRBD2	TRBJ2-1	CASSSFGAGGYNEQFF	TGTGCCAGCAGTTCCTTTGGGGCGGGAGGTTACAATGAGCAGTTCTTC
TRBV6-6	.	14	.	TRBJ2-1	CASSPGTIYNEQFF	TGTGCCAGCAGCCCCGGGACAATCTACAATGAGCAGTTCTTC
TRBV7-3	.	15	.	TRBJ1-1	CASSSGGSMNTEAFF	TGTGCCAGCAGCTCGGGGGGCAGCATGAACACTGAAGCTTTCTTT
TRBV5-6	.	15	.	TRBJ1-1	CASSDTGTMNTEAFF	TGTGCCAGCAGTGACACCGGGACAATGAACACTGAAGCTTTCTTT